This entry describes one T cell receptor beta chain. Its antigen is currently unknown. Other DNA sequences in the same sample also yield this CDR3. The PCR made use of 60 Vbeta and 13 Jbeta primers. Only in-frame clones appear in the TCRdb table, and some are missing; sequencing was by immunoSEQ multiplex PCR. The table records roughly 100,000 clones, 77% of them present only once. Trimming cost V 0 bases and J 5 bases; bases outside gene matches: 5. The germline V gene encodes CDR1 SGHDT and CDR2 YYEEEE. The CDR3 runs to 15 residues. The data were taken from a study of cytomegalovirus exposure and HLA in healthy donors. Study observations and caveats: Using the classifier, cytomegalovirus status was reportedly diagnosed with high specificity and sensitivity.

Material: PBMCs. The receptor was isolated from a middle-aged woman in good health and CMV-seropositive. This sequence joins TRBV5-6 and TRBJ2-5; 9 bases map to TRBD2. The DNA of the CDR3 is TGTGCCAGCAGCTTGGTTGCGGGGGGGCGGGAGACCCAGTACTTC. Translated, it gives CASSLVAGGRETQYF.